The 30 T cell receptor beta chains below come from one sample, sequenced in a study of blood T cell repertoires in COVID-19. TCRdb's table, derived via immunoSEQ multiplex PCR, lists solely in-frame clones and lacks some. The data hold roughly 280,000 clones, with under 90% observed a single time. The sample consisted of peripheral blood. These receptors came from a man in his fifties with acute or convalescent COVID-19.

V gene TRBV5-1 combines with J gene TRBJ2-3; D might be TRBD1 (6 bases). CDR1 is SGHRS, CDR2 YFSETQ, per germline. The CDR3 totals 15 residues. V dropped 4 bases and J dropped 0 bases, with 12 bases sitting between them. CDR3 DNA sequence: TGCGCCAGCAGCGACCAGGGGCCAAGCACAGATACGCAGTATTTT. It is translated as CASSDQGPSTDTQYF. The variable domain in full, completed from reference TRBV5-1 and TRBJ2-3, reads KAGVTQTPRYLIKTRGQQVTLSCSPISGHRSVSWYQQTPGQGLQFLFEYFSETQRNKGNFPGRFSGRQFSNSRSEMNVSTLELGDSALYLCASSDQGPSTDTQYFGPGTRLTVL.

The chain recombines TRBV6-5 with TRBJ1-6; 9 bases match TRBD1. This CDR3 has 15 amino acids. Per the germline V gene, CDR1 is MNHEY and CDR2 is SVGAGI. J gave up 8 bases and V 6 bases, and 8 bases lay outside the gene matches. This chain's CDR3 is CASRQTGTGHSPLHF. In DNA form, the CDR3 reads TGTGCCAGCAGGCAAACCGGGACAGGGCATTCACCCCTCCACTTT.

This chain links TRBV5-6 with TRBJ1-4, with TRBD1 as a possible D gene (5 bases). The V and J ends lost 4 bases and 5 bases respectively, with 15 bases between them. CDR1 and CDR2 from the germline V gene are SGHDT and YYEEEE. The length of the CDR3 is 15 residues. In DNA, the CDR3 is TGTGCCAGCAGCCTACCGGGGGAACCGAATGAAAAACTGTTTTTT. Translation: CASSLPGEPNEKLFF.

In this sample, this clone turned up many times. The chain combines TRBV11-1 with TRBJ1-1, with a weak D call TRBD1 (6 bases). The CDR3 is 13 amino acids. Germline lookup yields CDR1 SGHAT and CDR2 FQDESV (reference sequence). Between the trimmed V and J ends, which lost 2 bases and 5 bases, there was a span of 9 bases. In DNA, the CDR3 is TGTGCCAGCAGCTTATACAGGGAGACTGAAGCTTTCTTT. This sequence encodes CASSLYRETEAFF.

DNA for the CDR3: TGTGCCAGCAGCAGGGGGCTAGCGGGGGCTTTGCTCTATGAGCAGTTCTTC. Translated, it gives CASSRGLAGALLYEQFF. This chain uses TRBV7-2 with TRBJ2-1; 10 bases line up with TRBD2. CDR1 SGHTA and CDR2 FQGNSA come from the germline V gene. This CDR3 spans 17 amino acids. V trimming: 5 bases; J trimming: 8 bases; junction bases outside the gene matches: 15.

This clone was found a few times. Here the CDR3 DNA reads TGTGCCAGCAGCTTCACCCGACTAATGGACAGGGCCTACGAGCAGTACTTC. Its translation is CASSFTRLMDRAYEQYF. This rearrangement joins TRBV5-6 to TRBJ2-7, with 8 bases lining up with TRBD1. V lost 2 bases, J lost 2 bases, and 12 bases stayed unmatched. The CDR3 has 17 residues. The germline V gene has CDR1 SGHDT and CDR2 YYEEEE.

For the CDR3, the DNA is TGTGCCAGCAGCCTACCAAGGACAGGGTATCCCTATGGCTACACCTTC. It specifies CASSLPRTGYPYGYTF. The chain uses TRBV9 and TRBJ1-2, with TRBD1 identical over 8 bases. The ends lost 4 bases at V and 4 bases at J; junction bases unmatched: 12. The CDR3 is 16 residues long. Germline CDR1 is SGDLS and CDR2 is YYNGEE.

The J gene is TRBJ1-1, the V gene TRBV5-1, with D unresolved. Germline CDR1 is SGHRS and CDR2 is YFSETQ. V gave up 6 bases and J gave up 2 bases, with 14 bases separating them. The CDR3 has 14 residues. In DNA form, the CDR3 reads TGCGCCAGCAACCCGGCGGCTGCTAACACTGAAGCTTTCTTT. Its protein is CASNPAAANTEAFF. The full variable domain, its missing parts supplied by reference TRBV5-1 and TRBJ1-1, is KAGVTQTPRYLIKTRGQQVTLSCSPISGHRSVSWYQQTPGQGLQFLFEYFSETQRNKGNFPGRFSGRQFSNSRSEMNVSTLELGDSALYLCASNPAAANTEAFFGQGTRLTVV.

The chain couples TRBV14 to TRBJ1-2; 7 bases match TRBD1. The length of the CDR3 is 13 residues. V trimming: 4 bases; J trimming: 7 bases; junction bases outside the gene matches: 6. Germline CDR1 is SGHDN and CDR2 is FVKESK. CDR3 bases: TGTGCCAGCAGCCCCGACAGGGTGGGTGGCTACACCTTC. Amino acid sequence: CASSPDRVGGYTF.

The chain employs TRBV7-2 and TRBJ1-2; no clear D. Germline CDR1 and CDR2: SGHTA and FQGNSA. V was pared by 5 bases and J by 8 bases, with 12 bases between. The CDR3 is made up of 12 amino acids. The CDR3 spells CASSLSAGGYTF. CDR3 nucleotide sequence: TGTGCCAGCAGCCTCAGTGCGGGCGGCTACACCTTC.

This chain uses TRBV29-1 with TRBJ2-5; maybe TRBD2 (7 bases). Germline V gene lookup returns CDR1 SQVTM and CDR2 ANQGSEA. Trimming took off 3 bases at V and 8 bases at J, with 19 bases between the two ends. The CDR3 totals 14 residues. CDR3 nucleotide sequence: TGCAGCGTTGAGGGGCGGGGGCCCTTGGGAACCCAGTACTTC. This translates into CSVEGRGPLGTQYF.

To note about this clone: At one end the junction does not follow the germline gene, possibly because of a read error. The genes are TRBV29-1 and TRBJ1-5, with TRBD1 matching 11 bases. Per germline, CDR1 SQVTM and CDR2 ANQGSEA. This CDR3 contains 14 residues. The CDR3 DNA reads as TGCAGCGTTGGGGACAGGGGGTCGGATCAGCCTCAGCATTTT. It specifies CSVGDRGSDQPQHF.

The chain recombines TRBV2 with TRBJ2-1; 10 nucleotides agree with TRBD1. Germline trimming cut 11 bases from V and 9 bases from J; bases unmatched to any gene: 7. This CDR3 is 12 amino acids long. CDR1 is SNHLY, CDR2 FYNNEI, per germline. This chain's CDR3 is CAGGQGFPEQFF. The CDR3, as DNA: TGTGCCGGGGGACAGGGGTTCCCTGAGCAGTTCTTC.

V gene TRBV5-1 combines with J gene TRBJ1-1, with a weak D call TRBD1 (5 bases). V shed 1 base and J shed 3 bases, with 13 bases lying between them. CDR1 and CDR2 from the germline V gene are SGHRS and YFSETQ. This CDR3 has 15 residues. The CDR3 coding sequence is TGCGCCAGCAGCTTGATAGGGGATGAGTACACTGAAGCTTTCTTT. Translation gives CASSLIGDEYTEAFF. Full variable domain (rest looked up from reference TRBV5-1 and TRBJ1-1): KAGVTQTPRYLIKTRGQQVTLSCSPISGHRSVSWYQQTPGQGLQFLFEYFSETQRNKGNFPGRFSGRQFSNSRSEMNVSTLELGDSALYLCASSLIGDEYTEAFFGQGTRLTVV.

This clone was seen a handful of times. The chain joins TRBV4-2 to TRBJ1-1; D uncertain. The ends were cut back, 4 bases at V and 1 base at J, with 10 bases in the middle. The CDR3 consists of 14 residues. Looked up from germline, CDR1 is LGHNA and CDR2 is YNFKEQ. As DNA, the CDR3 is TGTGCCAGCAGCCCCCTGGACTCGAACACTGAAGCTTTCTTT. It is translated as CASSPLDSNTEAFF.

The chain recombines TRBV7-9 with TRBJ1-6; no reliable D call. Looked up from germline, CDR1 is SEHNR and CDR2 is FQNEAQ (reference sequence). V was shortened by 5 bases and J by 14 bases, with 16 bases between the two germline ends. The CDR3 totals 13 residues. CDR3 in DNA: TGTGCCAGCAGCACGCCCTCAGGAAGAACCCTCCACTTT. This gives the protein CASSTPSGRTLHF.

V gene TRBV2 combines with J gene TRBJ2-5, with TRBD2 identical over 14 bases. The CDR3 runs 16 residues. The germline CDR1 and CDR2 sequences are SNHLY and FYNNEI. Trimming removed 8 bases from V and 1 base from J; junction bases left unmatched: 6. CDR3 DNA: TGTGCCAGCTGGGGACTAGCGGGGGTCGGCCAAGAGACCCAGTACTTC. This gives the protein CASWGLAGVGQETQYF.

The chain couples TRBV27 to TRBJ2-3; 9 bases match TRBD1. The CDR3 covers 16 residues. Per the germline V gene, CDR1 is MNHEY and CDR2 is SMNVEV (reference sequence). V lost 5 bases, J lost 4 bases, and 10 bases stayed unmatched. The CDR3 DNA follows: TGTGCCAGCAGTCCATTCGGGACAGGGTTCGCAGATACGCAGTATTTT. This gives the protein CASSPFGTGFADTQYF.

The DNA for the CDR3 is TGCAGCGCCAGGACAGATAACTATGGCTACACCTTC. The encoded protein is CSARTDNYGYTF. The chain employs TRBV29-1 and TRBJ1-2, with D possibly TRBD1 on 6 matching bases. V dropped 7 bases and J dropped 1 base, with 10 bases sitting between them. CDR1 is SQVTM and CDR2 is ANQGSEA in the germline V gene. The CDR3 covers 12 residues. The full variable domain, completed using reference TRBV29-1 and TRBJ1-2, is SAVISQKPSRDICQRGTSLTIQCQVDSQVTMMFWYRQQPGQSLTLIATANQGSEATYESGFVIDKFPISRPNLTFSTLTVSNMSPEDSSIYLCSARTDNYGYTFGSGTRLTVV.

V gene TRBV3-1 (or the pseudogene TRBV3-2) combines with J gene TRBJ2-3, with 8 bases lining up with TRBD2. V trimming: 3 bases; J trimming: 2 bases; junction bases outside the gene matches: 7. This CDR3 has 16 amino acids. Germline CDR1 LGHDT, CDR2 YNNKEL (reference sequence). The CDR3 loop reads CASSHQRGRSTDTQYF. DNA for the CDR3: TGTGCCAGCAGCCACCAGCGGGGGCGTTCCACAGATACGCAGTATTTT.

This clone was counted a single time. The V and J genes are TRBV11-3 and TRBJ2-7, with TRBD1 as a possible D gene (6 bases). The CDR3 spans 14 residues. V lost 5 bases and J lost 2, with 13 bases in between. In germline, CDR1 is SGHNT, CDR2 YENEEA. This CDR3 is CASSPQGSAYEQYF. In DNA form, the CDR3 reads TGTGCCAGCAGCCCGCAGGGGTCTGCCTACGAGCAGTACTTC.

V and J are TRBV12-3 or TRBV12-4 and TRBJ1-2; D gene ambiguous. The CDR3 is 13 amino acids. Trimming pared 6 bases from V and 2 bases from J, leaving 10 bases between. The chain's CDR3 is CASSPDSNYGYTF. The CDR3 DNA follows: TGTGCCAGCAGCCCTGACTCAAACTATGGCTACACCTTC.

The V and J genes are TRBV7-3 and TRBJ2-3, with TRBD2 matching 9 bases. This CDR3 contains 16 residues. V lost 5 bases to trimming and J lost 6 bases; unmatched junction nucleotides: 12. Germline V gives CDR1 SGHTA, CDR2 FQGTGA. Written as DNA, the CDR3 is TGTGCCAGCAGCCCCTTTAGCGGGGGCCCTGGGGATACGCAGTATTTT. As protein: CASSPFSGGPGDTQYF.

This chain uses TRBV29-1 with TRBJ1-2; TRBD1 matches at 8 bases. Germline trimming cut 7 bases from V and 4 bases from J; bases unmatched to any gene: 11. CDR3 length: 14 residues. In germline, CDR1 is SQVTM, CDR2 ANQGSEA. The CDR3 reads CSGLGGTGIYGYTF. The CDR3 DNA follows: TGCAGCGGACTAGGGGGGACAGGTATCTATGGCTACACCTTC.

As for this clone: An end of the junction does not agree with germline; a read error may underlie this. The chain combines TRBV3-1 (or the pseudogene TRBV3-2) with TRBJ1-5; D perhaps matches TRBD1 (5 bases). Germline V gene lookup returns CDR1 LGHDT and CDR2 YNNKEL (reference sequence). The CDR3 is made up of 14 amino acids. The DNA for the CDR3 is TGTGCCAGCAGTCAAGGAGGGGCGGGACAGCCCCAGCATTTT. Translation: CASSQGGAGQPQHF.

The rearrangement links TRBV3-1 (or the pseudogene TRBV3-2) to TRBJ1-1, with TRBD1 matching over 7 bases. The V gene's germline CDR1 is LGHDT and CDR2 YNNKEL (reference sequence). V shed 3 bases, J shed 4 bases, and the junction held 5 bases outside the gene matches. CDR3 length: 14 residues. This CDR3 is CASSQGDRGTEAFF. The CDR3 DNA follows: TGTGCCAGCAGCCAGGGGGACAGAGGCACTGAAGCTTTCTTT.

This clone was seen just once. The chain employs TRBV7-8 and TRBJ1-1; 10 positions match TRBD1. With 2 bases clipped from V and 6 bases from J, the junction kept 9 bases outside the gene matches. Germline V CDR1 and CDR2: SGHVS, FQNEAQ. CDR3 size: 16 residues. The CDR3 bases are TGTGCCAGCAGCTTAACGACAGGGGGCGCGATGGCTGAAGCTTTCTTT. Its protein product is CASSLTTGGAMAEAFF.

The CDR3 DNA follows: TGTGCCAGCAGCTTAACCAGGGGTCAGCCCCAGCATTTT. It is translated as CASSLTRGQPQHF. This rearrangement joins TRBV7-3 to TRBJ1-5, with D maybe TRBD1 (6 bases). The germline CDR1 and CDR2 sequences are SGHTA and FQGTGA. V was pared by 0 bases and J by 6 bases, with 6 bases between. The CDR3 spans 13 residues.

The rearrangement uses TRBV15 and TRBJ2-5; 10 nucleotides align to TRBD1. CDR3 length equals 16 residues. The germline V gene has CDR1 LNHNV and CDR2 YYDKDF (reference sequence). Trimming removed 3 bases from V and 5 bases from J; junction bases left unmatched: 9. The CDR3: CATSRLSRTGGETQYF. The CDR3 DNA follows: TGTGCCACCAGCAGGCTATCAAGGACAGGGGGGGAGACCCAGTACTTC. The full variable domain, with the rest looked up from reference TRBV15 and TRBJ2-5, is DAMVIQNPRYQVTQFGKPVTLSCSQTLNHNVMYWYQQKSSQAPKLLFHYYDKDFNNEADTPDNFQSRRPNTSFCFLDIRSPGLGDTAMYLCATSRLSRTGGETQYFGPGTRLLVL.

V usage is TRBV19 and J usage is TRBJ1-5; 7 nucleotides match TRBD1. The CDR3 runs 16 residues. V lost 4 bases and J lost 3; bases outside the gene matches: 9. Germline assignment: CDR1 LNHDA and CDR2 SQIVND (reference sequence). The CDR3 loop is CASSTRQGFANQPQHF. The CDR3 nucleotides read TGTGCCAGTAGTACTCGACAGGGATTTGCCAATCAGCCCCAGCATTTT.